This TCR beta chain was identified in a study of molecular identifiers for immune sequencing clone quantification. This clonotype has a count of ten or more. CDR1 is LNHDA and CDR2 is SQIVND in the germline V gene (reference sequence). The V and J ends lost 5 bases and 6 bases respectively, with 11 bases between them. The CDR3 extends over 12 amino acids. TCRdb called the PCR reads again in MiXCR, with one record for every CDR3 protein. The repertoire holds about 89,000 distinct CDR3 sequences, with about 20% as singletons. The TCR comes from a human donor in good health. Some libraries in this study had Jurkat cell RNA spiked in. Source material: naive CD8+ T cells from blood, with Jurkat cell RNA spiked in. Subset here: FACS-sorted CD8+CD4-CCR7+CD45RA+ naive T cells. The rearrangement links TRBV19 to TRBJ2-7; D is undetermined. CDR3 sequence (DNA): TGTGCCAGTAGTCTCCCTGGCGGCGAGCAGTACTTC. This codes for CASSLPGGEQYF.